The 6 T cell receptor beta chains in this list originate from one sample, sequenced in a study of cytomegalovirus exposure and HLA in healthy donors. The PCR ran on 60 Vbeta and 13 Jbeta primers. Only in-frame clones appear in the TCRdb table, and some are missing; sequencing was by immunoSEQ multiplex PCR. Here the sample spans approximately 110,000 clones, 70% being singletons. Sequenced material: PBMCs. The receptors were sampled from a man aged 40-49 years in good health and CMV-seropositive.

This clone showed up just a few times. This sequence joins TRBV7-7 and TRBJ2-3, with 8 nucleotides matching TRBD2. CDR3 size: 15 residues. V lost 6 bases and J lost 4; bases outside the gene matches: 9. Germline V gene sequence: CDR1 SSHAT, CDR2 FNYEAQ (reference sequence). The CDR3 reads CASSRDLAGSDTQYF. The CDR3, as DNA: TGTGCCAGCAGTCGAGATCTAGCGGGTTCAGATACGCAGTATTTT. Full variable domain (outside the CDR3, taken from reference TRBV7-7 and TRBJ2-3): GAGVSQSPRYKVTKRGQDVTLRCDPISSHATLYWYQQALGQGPEFLTYFNYEAQPDKSGLPSDRFSAERPEGSISTLTIQRTEQRDSAMYRCASSRDLAGSDTQYFGPGTRLTVL.

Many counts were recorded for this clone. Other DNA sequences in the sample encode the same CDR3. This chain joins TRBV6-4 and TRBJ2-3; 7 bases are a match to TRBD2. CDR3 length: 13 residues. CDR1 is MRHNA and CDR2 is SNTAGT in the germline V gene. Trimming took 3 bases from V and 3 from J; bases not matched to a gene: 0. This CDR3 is CASSERETDTQYF. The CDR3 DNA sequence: TGTGCCAGCAGTGAGCGGGAGACAGATACGCAGTATTTT.

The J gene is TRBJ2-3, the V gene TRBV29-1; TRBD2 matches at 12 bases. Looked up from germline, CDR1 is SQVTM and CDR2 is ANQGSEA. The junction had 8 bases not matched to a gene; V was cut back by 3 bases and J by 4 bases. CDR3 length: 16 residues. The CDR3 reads CSVDDRLAGDPDTQYF. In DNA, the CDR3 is TGCAGCGTTGATGACCGACTAGCGGGAGATCCAGATACGCAGTATTTT.

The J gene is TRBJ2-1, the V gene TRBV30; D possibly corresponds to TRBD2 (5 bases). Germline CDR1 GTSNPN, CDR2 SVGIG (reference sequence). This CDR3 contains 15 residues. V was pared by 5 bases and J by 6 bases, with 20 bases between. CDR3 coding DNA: TGTGCCTGGGCCAAAACTAGAGTCAGTAGCAATGAGCAGTTCTTC. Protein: CAWAKTRVSSNEQFF.

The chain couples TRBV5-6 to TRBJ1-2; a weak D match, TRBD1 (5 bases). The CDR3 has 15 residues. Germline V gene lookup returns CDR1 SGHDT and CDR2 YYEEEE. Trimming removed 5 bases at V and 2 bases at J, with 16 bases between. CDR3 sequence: CASSRDSAPNYGYTF. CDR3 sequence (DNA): TGTGCCAGCAGTCGGGACTCCGCGCCCAACTATGGCTACACCTTC.

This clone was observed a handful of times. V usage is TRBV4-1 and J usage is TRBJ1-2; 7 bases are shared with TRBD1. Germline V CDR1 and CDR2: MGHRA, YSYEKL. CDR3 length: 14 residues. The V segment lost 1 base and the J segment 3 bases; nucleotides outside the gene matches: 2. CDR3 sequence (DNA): TGCGCCAGCAGCCAAGTAGGGGGCGACTATGGCTACACCTTC. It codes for CASSQVGGDYGYTF.